This T cell receptor (beta chain) originates from a study of lymphopenia after photon versus proton radiotherapy (dated by TCRdb to between 2018 and 2020). Study-wide context: In patients with gastrointestinal tumors who developed high-grade lymphopenia, the study compared the immunological effects of photon radiation therapy with those of proton radiation therapy. A cohort of some 19 patients with gastrointestinal tumors who received either photon or proton therapy and subsequently developed lymphopenia was included. The study was designed to characterize how the impact on the immune system differs between the two radiation modalities. The research as a whole found: After the lymphocyte count nadir, photon-treated repertoires showed oligoclonal expansion, especially of CD8+ Temra cells, which drove the drop in diversity. The survival association was assessed only in patients who died, and better survival with proton therapy was presented by the authors as a possibility rather than a demonstrated result. Proton-treated patients stayed relatively stable during treatment, while photon-treated patients lost naive T cells and TCR diversity and gained effector/memory populations. Across the cohort, a larger post-nadir drop in TCR diversity was inversely correlated with overall survival time among patients who died.

With respect to this clone: Its recognized antigen is unknown. Base qualities are not provided; no much larger clone lies one nucleotide away.

Libraries were made using the immunoSEQ multiplex PCR assay. T cell repertoires were profiled by deep sequencing of rearranged TCR beta loci, alongside multiparametric flow cytometry. Held by TCRdb, this immuneACCESS table contains in-frame sequences only and omits some clones. Under half of the omission traces to an unresolved V gene where checked; the cause of the rest is unknown. A total of around 18,000 clones appear in this sample, 84% of them only once. The top ten clonotypes cover 20% to 25% of the sample. Trimming removed 5 bases from V and 0 bases from J; the gene matches leave 3 bases unexplained. Its CDR3 holds 15 amino acids, cysteine through phenylalanine. Only the CDR3 part of the read is kept: 45 bases, read in frame from the first base. CDR1 and CDR2 are read off the germline V gene (reference sequence) as LNHDA and SQIVND.

The chain uses TRBV19 and TRBJ2-7, with TRBD1 identical over 11 junction bases. The starting material was peripheral blood, obtained from a patient treated with proton-based radiotherapy. This clonotype originated in a man aged 65-85 years with pancreatic cancer. DNA sequence: TGTGCCAGTAGTTCTGGGACAGGGGGCTCCTACGAGCAGTACTTC. This sequence encodes CASSSGTGGSYEQYF.